The 20 T cell receptor beta chains presented below share a single source sample, sequenced in a study of OX40 agonist ivuxolimab in advanced cancers. Some clones are missing from TCRdb's copy, which holds only in-frame ones; the method was immunoSEQ multiplex PCR. In the table there are fewer than 120,000 clones, roughly nine tenths of which are singletons. The sample here was CD4+ or CD8+ T cells sorted from blood, taken in a trial of the OX40 agonist ivuxolimab. The receptors were gathered from an adult with an advanced solid tumor such as melanoma, head and neck, liver or kidney cancer.

This clone was detected once. This sequence joins TRBV19 and TRBJ2-2, with 13 bases identical to TRBD2. V shed 11 bases and J 4 bases; nucleotides not matched to a gene: 1. Germline lookup yields CDR1 LNHDA and CDR2 SQIVND (reference sequence). The CDR3 loop spans 13 amino acids. The CDR3 here is CAGLAGATGELFF. The CDR3 coding sequence is TGTGCCGGACTAGCGGGAGCCACCGGGGAGCTGTTTTTT.

The chain is built from TRBV6-1 and TRBJ1-1; D is uncertain. CDR3 length: 13 amino acids. Trimming stripped 8 bases from V and 1 base from J, with 11 bases between. CDR1 is MNHNS and CDR2 is SASEGT in the germline V gene. DNA for the CDR3: TGTGCCAGCCATACTGTAGGGAACACTGAAGCTTTCTTT. Its protein is CASHTVGNTEAFF.

The chain uses TRBV5-8 and TRBJ1-5; D call uncertain. CDR1 and CDR2 (germline): SGHTS, YDEGEE. Trimming cost V 2 bases and J 7 bases, with 7 bases left between them. CDR3 size: 12 residues. CDR3 protein: CASSLKHQPQHF. As DNA, the CDR3 is TGTGCCAGCAGCTTAAAGCACCAGCCCCAGCATTTT.

The chain has TRBV6-5 and TRBJ1-1, with D hard to call. From germline, CDR1 is MNHEY and CDR2 SVGAGI. Trimming pared 5 bases from V and 6 bases from J, leaving 13 bases between. The CDR3 spans 13 residues. Written as DNA, the CDR3 is TGTGCCAGCAGTGTCCAGCTTGACGCTGAAGCTTTCTTT. Protein product: CASSVQLDAEAFF.

This chain uses TRBV5-1 with TRBJ1-6, with D possibly TRBD1 on 5 matching bases. CDR1 is SGHRS, CDR2 YFSETQ, per germline. With 1 base removed from V and 1 base from J, the gap between germline ends came to 6 bases. This CDR3 region has 15 residues. The DNA for the CDR3 is TGCGCCAGCAGCTTGACAGGATCCTATAATTCACCCCTCCACTTT. Translating gives CASSLTGSYNSPLHF.

The CDR3: CASSAVPGQGSENEQYF. The DNA of the CDR3 is TGTGCCAGCAGTGCAGTCCCGGGACAGGGTTCGGAAAACGAGCAGTACTTC. This rearrangement joins TRBV25-1 to TRBJ2-7; 9 bases are shared with TRBD1. CDR1 and CDR2 (germline): MGHDK, SYGVNS. This CDR3 contains 17 residues. J lost 5 bases, V lost 4 bases, and 15 bases had no gene match.

This clone has a single count. One junction end disagrees with the germline gene, perhaps due to a read error. The chain employs TRBV14 and TRBJ2-5, with D uncertain. CDR1 is SGHDN, CDR2 FVKESK, per germline. The CDR3 length is 13 residues. CDR3 bases: TGTGCCAGCAGCCAAGGAAATCAAGAGGCCCAGTACTTC. It yields the protein CASSQGNQEAQYF.

The CDR3 DNA reads as TGTGCCATCAGGACAGGGAACTCTGGAAACACCATATATTTT. It yields the protein CAIRTGNSGNTIYF. The V and J genes are TRBV10-3 and TRBJ1-3; 7 nucleotides line up with TRBD1. Germline V gene sequence: CDR1 ENHRY, CDR2 SYGVKD. V lost 6 bases to trimming and J lost 0 bases; unmatched junction nucleotides: 2. CDR3 length: 14 residues.

V and J are TRBV9 and TRBJ2-5, with TRBD2 matching 7 bases. The CDR3 consists of 15 residues. Germline assignment: CDR1 SGDLS and CDR2 YYNGEE. V gave up 0 bases and J gave up 5 bases; unmatched junction bases: 7. DNA for the CDR3: TGTGCCAGCAGCGTAGCGGCGGGAGAGGGGGAGACCCAGTACTTC. Its translation: CASSVAAGEGETQYF.

The chain couples TRBV7-9 to TRBJ2-7; 11 bases align to TRBD1. J was trimmed by 4 bases and V by 4 bases; bases with no gene match: 6. Germline assignment: CDR1 SEHNR and CDR2 FQNEAQ (reference sequence). The length of the CDR3 is 15 residues. The CDR3 DNA follows: TGTGCCAGCAGCTCCCTCGGGACAGGGGGGTACGAGCAGTACTTC. This codes for CASSSLGTGGYEQYF.

The chain joins TRBV5-1 to TRBJ2-6; D unclear. In germline, CDR1 is SGHRS, CDR2 YFSETQ. The CDR3 sequence is 14 residues long. The V and J ends lost 3 bases and 0 bases respectively, with 4 bases between them. The CDR3 nucleotides read TGCGCCAGCAGCTCCAACTCTGGGGCCAACGTCCTGACTTTC. Its translation is CASSSNSGANVLTF.

The genes are TRBV9 and TRBJ1-2; D call uncertain. V was clipped by 0 bases and J by 7 bases, with 16 bases between them. In germline, CDR1 is SGDLS, CDR2 YYNGEE. The CDR3 spans 15 residues. CDR3 region: CASSVVPSAGFGYTF. Written as DNA, the CDR3 is TGTGCCAGCAGCGTAGTACCGTCAGCCGGGTTTGGCTACACCTTC. Variable domain in full (rest from reference TRBV9 and TRBJ1-2): DSGVTQTPKHLITATGQRVTLRCSPRSGDLSVYWYQQSLDQGLQFLIQYYNGEERAKGNILERFSAQQFPDLHSELNLSSLELGDSALYFCASSVVPSAGFGYTFGSGTRLTVV.

This clone was found once. This sequence joins TRBV4-1 and TRBJ1-6; D possibly corresponds to TRBD1 (5 bases). The length of the CDR3 is 18 residues. Trimming took off 0 bases at V and 0 bases at J, with 12 bases between the two ends. From germline, CDR1 is MGHRA and CDR2 YSYEKL. This CDR3 reads CASSQDPGRASYNSPLHF. The CDR3 coding sequence is TGCGCCAGCAGCCAAGATCCGGGCAGGGCCTCCTATAATTCACCCCTCCACTTT.

The chain uses TRBV2 and TRBJ2-5; D is perhaps TRBD2 (6 bases). This CDR3 is built from 15 residues. The germline CDR1 and CDR2 sequences are SNHLY and FYNNEI. Trimming left V 3 bases short and J 2 bases short, with 13 bases between. CDR3 nucleotide sequence: TGTGCCAGCAGTGATGGAGCAGGAGGGCAAGAGACCCAGTACTTC. Protein product: CASSDGAGGQETQYF.

The chain joins TRBV5-4 to TRBJ1-1, with D possibly TRBD1 on 6 matching bases. Trimming stripped 8 bases from V and 3 bases from J, with 20 bases between. This CDR3 comprises 15 residues. Germline CDR1 SGHNT, CDR2 YYREEE (reference sequence). The CDR3 is CASRRAGDADTEAFF. CDR3 nucleotides: TGTGCCAGTCGGCGGGCAGGGGATGCTGACACTGAAGCTTTCTTT.

The CDR3 reads CASSSGQFKETQYF. The DNA of the CDR3 is TGTGCCAGCAGCTCGGGACAGTTCAAAGAGACCCAGTACTTC. The chain is built from TRBV7-9 and TRBJ2-5; 7 bases match TRBD1. CDR3 length equals 14 residues. Germline V CDR1 and CDR2: SEHNR, FQNEAQ (reference sequence). V lost 4 bases and J lost 3; bases outside the gene matches: 5.

This chain uses TRBV4-3 with TRBJ1-1, with unresolved D. The CDR3 runs 12 residues. The germline CDR1 and CDR2 sequences are LGHNA and YSLEER. Trimming left V 0 bases short and J 11 bases short, with 10 bases between. CDR3 sequence: CASSQEGRRAFF. The CDR3 region has the DNA TGCGCCAGCAGCCAAGAAGGCAGGCGGGCTTTCTTT.

The gene calls are TRBV5-4 and TRBJ2-3; 9 bases agree with TRBD1. The CDR3 spans 15 residues. Germline loops: CDR1 SGHNT, CDR2 YYREEE (reference sequence). Trimming took 4 bases from V and 3 from J; bases not matched to a gene: 6. The CDR3 DNA sequence: TGTGCCAGCAGCGGAACAGGGGGCGAGACAGATACGCAGTATTTT. As protein: CASSGTGGETDTQYF.

This clone was seen a few times. The chain uses TRBV6-1 and TRBJ1-5; unclear D gene. The germline CDR1 and CDR2 sequences are MNHNS and SASEGT. This CDR3 has 11 amino acids. V was trimmed by 2 bases and J by 4 bases, leaving 0 bases between them. CDR3 bases: TGTGCCAGCAGTGAAAATCAGCCCCAGCATTTT. Amino acids: CASSENQPQHF.

The chain couples TRBV7-2 to TRBJ1-1; D call uncertain. Per germline, CDR1 SGHTA and CDR2 FQGNSA. The CDR3 spans 12 residues. V was clipped by 1 base and J by 10 bases, with 10 bases between them. CDR3 amino acids: CASSLGPPGAFF. The CDR3 DNA sequence: TGTGCCAGCAGCTTAGGGCCGCCTGGAGCTTTCTTT.